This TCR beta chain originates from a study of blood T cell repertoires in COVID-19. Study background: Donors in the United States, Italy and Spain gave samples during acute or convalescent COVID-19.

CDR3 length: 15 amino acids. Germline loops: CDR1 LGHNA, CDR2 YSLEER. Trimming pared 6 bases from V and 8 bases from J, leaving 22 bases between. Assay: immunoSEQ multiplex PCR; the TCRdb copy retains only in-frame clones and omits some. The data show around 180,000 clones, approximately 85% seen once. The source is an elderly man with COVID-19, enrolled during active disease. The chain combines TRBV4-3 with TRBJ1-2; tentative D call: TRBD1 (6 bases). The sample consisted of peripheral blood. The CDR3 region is CASRQNYRELSGYTF. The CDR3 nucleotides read TGCGCCAGCAGGCAAAATTACAGGGAATTAAGCGGCTACACCTTC.